A selection of T cell receptor beta chains follows, all from one sample in a study of T cell changes during pregnancy in multiple sclerosis. Measured with immunoSEQ multiplex PCR; TCRdb has only the in-frame clones, and not every one. This table holds roughly 44,000 clones, 70% to 90% found once. The source material was CD8+ T cells from peripheral blood mononuclear cells, sampled after pregnancy. The receptors come from a female donor in good health, enrolled as a control in a pregnancy study. The CDR3 runs from the conserved cysteine through the conserved F or W. The order of the fields is CDR3 length, D gene, V gene, clone size, J gene, CDR3 protein, CDR3 DNA. The D gene is left open where the match is weak. For some rows the clone size is stated as once, few or many, or as a class when expanded; others skip it.

15	-	TRBV27	-	TRBJ2-1	CASSLLGGSYNEQFF	TGTGCCAGCAGTTTATTGGGAGGCTCCTACAATGAGCAGTTCTTC
14	TRBD1	TRBV15	-	TRBJ2-2	CATSAGQGAGELFF	TGTGCCACCAGCGCGGGACAGGGGGCCGGGGAGCTGTTTTTT
18	TRBD1	TRBV5-4	-	TRBJ1-2	CASTPNGQGAWMEDGYTF	TGTGCCAGCACTCCCAACGGGCAGGGGGCATGGATGGAAGATGGCTACACCTTC
15	-	TRBV6-4	-	TRBJ2-3	CASSDVEGGTDTQYF	TGTGCCAGCAGTGACGTTGAGGGGGGCACAGATACGCAGTATTTT
12	-	TRBV30	-	TRBJ1-5	CAWRQGNQPQHF	TGTGCCTGGAGGCAGGGGAATCAGCCCCAGCATTTT
14	-	TRBV4-3	-	TRBJ2-2	CASSQDLNTGELFF	TGCGCCAGCAGCCAAGACTTAAACACCGGGGAGCTGTTTTTT
15	TRBD1	TRBV28	few	TRBJ2-1	CASSLRWDRSDEQFF	TGTGCCAGCAGTTTAAGGTGGGACAGGTCCGATGAGCAGTTCTTC
15	TRBD2	TRBV27	-	TRBJ2-3	CASSLRGDRTDTQYF	TGTGCCAGCAGTTTGCGGGGGGACCGCACAGATACGCAGTATTTT
14	-	TRBV4-3	few	TRBJ1-1	CASSQKQGKTEAFF	TGCGCCAGCAGCCAAAAACAGGGAAAAACTGAAGCTTTCTTT
15	-	TRBV6-6	-	TRBJ2-1	CASSDIRGLYNEQFF	TGTGCCAGCAGTGATATTCGCGGACTTTACAATGAGCAGTTCTTC
17	TRBD2	TRBV19	-	TRBJ2-5	CASSKTSGGPWQETQYF	TGTGCCAGTAGCAAGACTAGCGGGGGCCCTTGGCAAGAGACCCAGTACTTC
13	TRBD2	TRBV4-3	-	TRBJ2-7	CASSRGGGYEQYF	TGCGCCAGCAGCCGTGGGGGGGGGTACGAGCAGTACTTC
13	-	TRBV7-6	-	TRBJ1-1	CASSPAGGSEAFF	TGTGCCAGCAGCCCCGCCGGCGGGTCTGAAGCTTTCTTT
18	TRBD2	TRBV7-2	-	TRBJ2-3	CASSSAGLAGARGDTQYF	TGTGCCAGCAGCTCCGCCGGACTAGCGGGGGCCCGCGGAGATACGCAGTATTTT
19	TRBD2	TRBV5-1	-	TRBJ2-5	CASSTKGLAGGGGQETQYF	TGCGCCAGCAGCACCAAGGGACTAGCGGGAGGAGGGGGCCAAGAGACCCAGTACTTC
15	-	TRBV4-2	-	TRBJ1-5	CASSQTQDSNQPQHF	TGTGCCAGCAGCCAAACCCAGGATAGCAATCAGCCCCAGCATTTT
17	-	TRBV4-3	-	TRBJ2-7	CASSLIVTTGSGSEQYF	TGCGCCAGCAGCCTGATCGTGACCACCGGGAGCGGAAGCGAGCAGTACTTC
16	-	TRBV7-9	-	TRBJ1-4	CASSLAPGQPNEKLFF	TGTGCCAGCAGCCTAGCACCGGGACAACCTAATGAAAAACTGTTTTTT
15	-	TRBV5-6	-	TRBJ2-3	CASSSIRDTTDTQYF	TGTGCCAGCAGCTCTATCCGGGACACCACAGATACGCAGTATTTT
14	-	TRBV27	-	TRBJ2-5	CASGSRQRRETQYF	TGTGCCAGCGGATCTAGACAGAGGCGAGAGACCCAGTACTTC
14	TRBD1	TRBV4-1	-	TRBJ2-7	CASSQVRDSYEQYF	TGCGCCAGCAGCCAAGTCCGGGACAGCTACGAGCAGTACTTC
13	-	TRBV7-3	-	TRBJ2-7	CASSPMAGNEQYF	TGTGCCAGCAGCCCGATGGCAGGGAACGAGCAGTACTTC
12	-	TRBV29-1	-	TRBJ1-2	CSLWEGVYGYTF	TGCAGCTTATGGGAAGGGGTCTATGGCTACACCTTC
16	TRBD2	TRBV9	few	TRBJ2-3	CASSPRLATSTDTQYF	TGTGCCAGCAGCCCCCGACTAGCGACTAGCACAGATACGCAGTATTTT
15	TRBD2	TRBV19	-	TRBJ2-5	CASSSGTTKSETQYF	TGTGCCAGTAGTTCCGGGACTACCAAGTCAGAGACCCAGTACTTC
14	-	TRBV13	-	TRBJ1-2	CASSPTAGSYGYTF	TGTGCCAGCAGCCCGACCGCGGGGTCCTATGGCTACACCTTC
15	TRBD2	TRBV7-9	-	TRBJ2-5	CASSLSGGAEETQYF	TGTGCCAGCAGCTTGAGCGGGGGGGCCGAAGAGACCCAGTACTTC
12	-	TRBV28	-	TRBJ2-2	CATEGNTGELFF	TGTGCCACAGAGGGGAACACCGGGGAGCTGTTTTTT
14	TRBD1	TRBV7-9	-	TRBJ2-7	CASSFFDRGEEQYF	TGTGCCAGCAGCTTTTTTGACAGGGGTGAGGAGCAGTACTTC
14	-	TRBV6-5	-	TRBJ1-2	CASSYSGQLDGYTF	TGTGCCAGCAGTTACTCAGGACAGTTGGATGGCTACACCTTC
13	-	TRBV9	-	TRBJ2-5	CASSVAREGTQYF	TGTGCCAGCAGCGTTGCCAGGGAAGGGACCCAGTACTTC
15	TRBD2	TRBV5-6	-	TRBJ2-3	CASSLTGGFTDTQYF	TGTGCCAGCAGCTTGACGGGAGGTTTTACAGATACGCAGTATTTT
14	-	TRBV27	-	TRBJ1-1	CASSQGTLNTEAFF	TGTGCCAGCAGCCAGGGGACGCTAAACACTGAAGCTTTCTTT
18	TRBD1	TRBV7-9	-	TRBJ2-6	CANPGAGTGRPRANVLTF	TGTGCCAACCCAGGTGCCGGGACAGGGAGACCGAGGGCCAACGTCCTGACTTTC
14	TRBD1	TRBV19	-	TRBJ1-1	CASNFKGANTEAFF	TGTGCCAGTAATTTTAAGGGGGCTAACACTGAAGCTTTCTTT
15	-	TRBV4-2	-	TRBJ2-7	CASSQAPGKGYEQYF	TGTGCCAGCAGCCAAGCTCCGGGAAAGGGATACGAGCAGTACTTC
10	-	TRBV6-6	-	TRBJ1-2	CATTSDGYTF	TGTGCCACCACGTCGGATGGCTACACCTTC
15	-	TRBV7-8	-	TRBJ1-1	CASSWGTGVNTEAFF	TGTGCCAGCAGCTGGGGCACGGGGGTAAACACTGAAGCTTTCTTT
13	-	TRBV12-5	once	TRBJ2-3	CASGLIPQGTQYF	TGTGCTAGTGGTTTGATTCCCCAGGGTACGCAGTATTTT
14	-	TRBV5-1	-	TRBJ2-7	CASSPSRGSYEQYF	TGCGCCAGCAGCCCCTCAAGGGGATCCTACGAGCAGTACTTC
12	-	TRBV25-1	-	TRBJ1-2	CASSEGGQGYTF	TGTGCCAGCAGTGAAGGAGGGCAGGGCTACACCTTC
15	TRBD1	TRBV5-4	-	TRBJ2-7	CASSLGTGHTYEQYF	TGTGCCAGCAGCTTGGGGACAGGGCACACCTACGAGCAGTACTTC
14	TRBD2	TRBV7-3	-	TRBJ2-1	CASSLRGGDNEQFF	TGTGCCAGCAGCTTAAGGGGGGGTGACAATGAGCAGTTCTTC
15	-	TRBV27	-	TRBJ1-2	CATWDSLGSNYGYTF	TGTGCCACCTGGGACTCCCTGGGTTCAAACTATGGCTACACCTTC
16	-	TRBV1	-	TRBJ1-6	CTSSHGDRGKNSPLHF	TGCACCAGCAGCCATGGGGACAGGGGTAAAAATTCACCCCTCCACTTT
14	-	TRBV4-3	-	TRBJ2-2	CASSQVSPGRELFF	TGCGCCAGCAGCCAAGTATCACCAGGCAGGGAGCTGTTTTTT
12	-	TRBV7-9	once	TRBJ2-3	CASRSQRDTQYF	TGTGCCAGCCGTAGCCAGCGGGATACGCAGTATTTT
17	TRBD1	TRBV4-3	-	TRBJ2-7	CASSQGRQGIIDYEQYF	TGCGCCAGCAGCCAAGGGCGACAGGGAATTATCGACTACGAGCAGTACTTC
13	-	TRBV7-9	-	TRBJ2-7	CASSPPTSYEQYF	TGTGCCAGCAGCCCCCCAACTTCCTACGAGCAGTACTTC